Detailed here is one T cell receptor (beta chain). Its antigen is undetermined. The source of the sample is a study of shared clonotypes between healthy human individuals. Study background: The study used three CD4 naive, three CD4 memory, two CD8 naive and one CD8 memory plate per donor. Study-level points and caveats: Having only a few donors restricted how much genetic and exposure-history diversity was captured.

It was CD45RO-negative cells, positively selected for CCR7, that made up naive CD8 cells, with terminally differentiated effector memory CD45RA+ cells excluded. Some clones are missing from TCRdb's copy, which holds only in-frame ones; the method was immunoSEQ multiplex PCR. The sample contains hundreds of thousands of clones, around 96% of which appear only once. Trimming took off 4 bases at V and 8 bases at J, with 17 bases between the two ends. The germline CDR1 and CDR2 sequences are SNHLY and FYNNEI. The CDR3 length is 14 residues. The receptor's source is a woman in her 30s in good health. Specimen: naive CD8+ T cells sorted from blood. The J gene is TRBJ1-1, the V gene TRBV2, with a possible D match to TRBD1 (6 bases). The CDR3 nucleotides are TGTGCCAGCAGTGGGGGGGCAGCACAACACGAAGCTTTCTTT. Its protein is CASSGGAAQHEAFF.